One sample yielded the 30 T cell receptor beta chains listed below, sequenced in a study of Ad26.COV2.S vaccination and SARS-CoV-2 variants. Only in-frame clones appear in the TCRdb table, and some are missing; sequencing was by immunoSEQ multiplex PCR. The sample has roughly 350,000 clones, approximately 90% seen once. Noted treatment: 19 received Ad26.COV2.S at low or high dose, single or two shots; 5 received placebo; per-sample allocation not given. Collection of the samples took place on day 63 after the first injection of vaccine or placebo. Sequenced material: peripheral blood, taken in a trial of Ad26.COV2.S vaccine versus placebo. The receptors were sampled from a person aged 18-65 years who received the Ad26.COV2.S COVID-19 vaccine or a placebo.

DNA for the CDR3: TGTGCCACCAGCGCCTACAGGGGTAGCAATCAGCCCCAGCATTTT. It specifies CATSAYRGSNQPQHF. V gene TRBV15 combines with J gene TRBJ1-5, with TRBD1 matching 7 bases. The CDR3 has 15 residues. The junction had 4 bases not matched to a gene; V was cut back by 5 bases and J by 0 bases. Germline-derived CDR1 and CDR2 are LNHNV and YYDKDF (reference sequence).

The V call is TRBV28, the J call TRBJ2-3; 7 positions match TRBD1. This CDR3 contains 14 residues. V shed 6 bases and J 2 bases; nucleotides not matched to a gene: 5. CDR1 and CDR2 from the germline V gene are MDHEN and SYDVKM. This CDR3 reads CASSSGQFTDTQYF. The CDR3 DNA sequence: TGTGCCAGCAGCTCGGGACAGTTCACAGATACGCAGTATTTT.

The rearrangement links TRBV20-1 to TRBJ2-3, with unresolved D. Germline V gene lookup returns CDR1 DFQATT and CDR2 SNEGSKA (reference sequence). Deletions cut 6 bases from V and 6 bases from J, with 10 bases between. The CDR3 covers 11 residues. CDR3 sequence (DNA): TGCAGTGCCCCAGCTGCGGATACGCAGTATTTT. Amino acid sequence: CSAPAADTQYF.

The chain joins TRBV18 to TRBJ1-6; D gene unclear. From germline, CDR1 is KGHSH and CDR2 LQKENI. The ends were cut back, 8 bases at V and 5 bases at J, with 7 bases in the middle. The CDR3 sequence is 12 residues long. The CDR3 loop reads CASGTDNSPLHF. CDR3 sequence (DNA): TGTGCCAGCGGAACGGATAATTCACCCCTCCACTTT.

Here the CDR3 reads CALRQVPLAYEQYF. In DNA, the CDR3 is TGTGCCTTGCGACAGGTCCCTCTTGCCTACGAGCAGTACTTC. The rearrangement uses TRBV30 and TRBJ2-7, with D possibly matching TRBD1 (6 bases). Germline V gene data show CDR1 as GTSNPN and CDR2 as SVGIG (reference sequence). The V end was cut by 7 bases, the J end by 2 bases, with 18 bases between. The CDR3 is 14 amino acids.

The rearrangement joins TRBV28 to TRBJ1-1; 8 bases agree with TRBD1. Per germline, CDR1 MDHEN and CDR2 SYDVKM. Germline trimming cut 6 bases from V and 6 bases from J; bases unmatched to any gene: 9. The CDR3 loop spans 14 amino acids. The DNA for the CDR3 is TGTGCCAGCAGGCCAGGGGGCAGGGTCCCTGAAGCTTTCTTT. Protein sequence: CASRPGGRVPEAFF.

This chain connects TRBV7-2 to TRBJ1-5, with D possibly TRBD1 on 5 matching bases. With 0 bases removed from V and 4 bases from J, the gap between germline ends came to 7 bases. Germline V gene sequence: CDR1 SGHTA, CDR2 FQGNSA. The CDR3 runs 14 residues. This CDR3 reads CASSLARGNQPQHF. The CDR3 coding sequence is TGTGCCAGCAGCTTAGCGCGGGGGAATCAGCCCCAGCATTTT.

V is TRBV27 and J is TRBJ1-2, with 9 bases lining up with TRBD1. The V and J ends lost 2 bases and 5 bases, in that order; junction bases with no gene match: 9. The CDR3 loop spans 16 amino acids. Germline V lookup: CDR1 MNHEY, CDR2 SMNVEV (reference sequence). As DNA, the CDR3 is TGTGCCAGCAGTTTAAGGGGGACAGGGTTTTGGTATGGCTACACCTTC. Translating gives CASSLRGTGFWYGYTF.

J is TRBJ1-5 and V is TRBV6-1; D might be TRBD1 (5 bases). Trimming pared 3 bases from V and 16 bases from J, leaving 16 bases between. Germline assignment: CDR1 MNHNS and CDR2 SASEGT. The CDR3 is 12 residues long. CDR3 DNA: TGTGCCAGCAGTGACGCCGGGGGAACTTTCCATTTT. Translating it yields CASSDAGGTFHF.

The rearrangement uses TRBV7-9 and TRBJ1-1; no clear D. Germline lookup yields CDR1 SEHNR and CDR2 FQNEAQ (reference sequence). The V end was cut by 7 bases, the J end by 2 bases, with 17 bases between. There are 15 residues in the CDR3. The CDR3 sequence: CASNQLTLNNTEAFF. CDR3 sequence (DNA): TGTGCCAGCAACCAACTGACCCTAAATAACACTGAAGCTTTCTTT. The full variable domain, rest sourced from reference TRBV7-9 and TRBJ1-1, is DTGVSQNPRHKITKRGQNVTFRCDPISEHNRLYWYRQTLGQGPEFLTYFQNEAQLEKSRLLSDRFSAERPKGSFSTLEIQRTEQGDSAMYLCASNQLTLNNTEAFFGQGTRLTVV.

This sequence joins TRBV19 and TRBJ2-5; D not resolved. CDR1 LNHDA and CDR2 SQIVND come from the germline V gene (reference sequence). The CDR3 contains 14 residues. V was shortened by 2 bases and J by 2 bases, with 9 bases between the two germline ends. CDR3 DNA: TGTGCCAGTAGTATAAAACCCCCGCAAGAGACCCAGTACTTC. Protein sequence: CASSIKPPQETQYF.

The chain uses TRBV28 and TRBJ2-1; 10 bases are a match to TRBD2. The CDR3 runs 14 residues. CDR1 and CDR2 (germline): MDHEN, SYDVKM. Trimming took 5 bases from V and 8 from J; bases not matched to a gene: 6. The CDR3 is CASSVAGGGHEQFF. In DNA form, the CDR3 reads TGTGCCAGCAGTGTAGCGGGAGGCGGCCATGAGCAGTTCTTC.

The gene calls are TRBV18 and TRBJ2-3; D is uncertain. CDR3 size: 15 residues. Germline-derived CDR1 and CDR2 are KGHSH and LQKENI. With 0 bases removed from V and 0 bases from J, the gap between germline ends came to 7 bases. The CDR3 region is CASSPPTLSTDTQYF. The CDR3 DNA is TGTGCCAGCTCACCACCGACCCTGAGCACAGATACGCAGTATTTT.

This clone was seen a few times. The CDR3 DNA reads TGTGCCAGCAGGCAAGGGGGGGTGAACACTGAAGCTTTCTTT. Translation: CASRQGGVNTEAFF. The chain is built from TRBV2 and TRBJ1-1; D is perhaps TRBD1 (6 bases). The germline V gene has CDR1 SNHLY and CDR2 FYNNEI. Deletions cut 6 bases from V and 0 bases from J, with 11 bases between. This CDR3 has 14 residues.

The chain is built from TRBV4-1 and TRBJ1-1; D is undetermined. Deletions cut 4 bases from V and 1 base from J, with 19 bases between. From germline, CDR1 is MGHRA and CDR2 YSYEKL. This CDR3 contains 17 residues. The chain's CDR3 is CASSPQDFLLRNTEAFF. CDR3 nucleotides: TGCGCCAGCAGCCCACAAGACTTTTTACTGCGGAACACTGAAGCTTTCTTT.

Comments on this clone: This specimen includes other DNA sequences encoding the same CDR3. The V and J genes are TRBV4-1 and TRBJ1-5, with D tentatively TRBD1 (6 bases). Germline V CDR1 and CDR2: MGHRA, YSYEKL. V dropped 0 bases and J dropped 5 bases, with 8 bases sitting between them. CDR3 length: 14 amino acids. For the CDR3, the DNA is TGCGCCAGCAGCCAAGACAGGGGAGATCAGCCCCAGCATTTT. This sequence encodes CASSQDRGDQPQHF.

CDR3 sequence reads: CASSVEGTRPNEQFF. CDR3 sequence (DNA): TGTGCCAGCAGCGTAGAGGGGACCCGACCCAATGAGCAGTTCTTC. The chain employs TRBV9 and TRBJ2-1; D assignment may be TRBD1 or TRBD2 (5 bases each). Per the germline V gene, CDR1 is SGDLS and CDR2 is YYNGEE. V was trimmed by 0 bases and J by 6 bases, leaving 13 bases between them. There are 15 residues in the CDR3. The full variable domain, its missing parts supplied by reference TRBV9 and TRBJ2-1, is DSGVTQTPKHLITATGQRVTLRCSPRSGDLSVYWYQQSLDQGLQFLIQYYNGEERAKGNILERFSAQQFPDLHSELNLSSLELGDSALYFCASSVEGTRPNEQFFGPGTRLTVL.

The V gene is TRBV14, the J gene TRBJ1-4, with D uncertain. Germline V gene sequence: CDR1 SGHDN, CDR2 FVKESK. Between the trimmed V and J ends, which lost 3 bases and 11 bases, there was a span of 10 bases. The CDR3 covers 12 residues. The CDR3 DNA sequence: TGTGCCAGCAGCCAGTCCAGACGTAAACTGTTTTTT. Its protein product is CASSQSRRKLFF.

This rearrangement joins TRBV19 to TRBJ1-5; the D gene is possibly TRBD1 (6 bases). Per germline, CDR1 LNHDA and CDR2 SQIVND (reference sequence). This CDR3 region has 13 residues. Trimming left V 8 bases short and J 7 bases short, with 15 bases between. The CDR3 bases are TGTGCCAGTGAGGGGGACCCAAGACAGCCCCAGCATTTT. It yields the protein CASEGDPRQPQHF. The whole variable domain, remainder taken from reference TRBV19 and TRBJ1-5, is DGGITQSPKYLFRKEGQNVTLSCEQNLNHDAMYWYRQDPGQGLRLIYYSQIVNDFQKGDIAEGYSVSREKKESFPLTVTSAQKNPTAFYLCASEGDPRQPQHFGDGTRLSIL.

The chain has TRBV4-2 and TRBJ2-5, with 7 nucleotides matching TRBD1. Trimming removed 2 bases from V and 0 bases from J; junction bases left unmatched: 9. The germline V gene encodes CDR1 LGHNA and CDR2 YNFKEQ. There are 17 residues in the CDR3. CDR3 bases: TGTGCCAGCAGCCAACCGAACCCCAGGGGGAACCAAGAGACCCAGTACTTC. Translated, it gives CASSQPNPRGNQETQYF.

The rearrangement joins TRBV9 to TRBJ2-7; D may be TRBD2 (5 bases). The CDR3 is made up of 13 amino acids. V was shortened by 3 bases and J by 1 base, with 8 bases between the two germline ends. CDR1 is SGDLS and CDR2 is YYNGEE in the germline V gene. This CDR3 reads CASSGEFSYEQYF. The CDR3 region has the DNA TGTGCCAGCAGCGGGGAGTTTTCCTACGAGCAGTACTTC.

The gene calls are TRBV5-1 and TRBJ2-2, with no clear D. This CDR3 has 14 residues. V lost 4 bases, J lost 7 bases, and 14 bases lay in between. Germline V gene sequence: CDR1 SGHRS, CDR2 YFSETQ. The CDR3 loop reads CASSPADFGGELFF. CDR3 bases: TGCGCCAGCAGCCCCGCCGACTTCGGCGGGGAGCTGTTTTTT.

This clone has just a few counts. This chain links TRBV9 with TRBJ1-4; D may be TRBD1 (6 bases). CDR3 length: 15 residues. Germline V gene lookup returns CDR1 SGDLS and CDR2 YYNGEE. With 0 bases removed from V and 5 bases from J, the gap between germline ends came to 11 bases. The CDR3 coding sequence is TGTGCCAGCAGCGTAGAGGGGACACCAAATGAAAAACTGTTTTTT. Residues: CASSVEGTPNEKLFF.

The chain carries TRBV11-2 and TRBJ1-1; unclear D gene. The CDR3 has 14 amino acids. The ends were cut back, 8 bases at V and 1 base at J, with 14 bases in the middle. Germline assignment: CDR1 SGHAT and CDR2 FQNNGV. CDR3 bases: TGTGCCAGCTCCCGCGGGTTGGAGAACACTGAAGCTTTCTTT. Its translation is CASSRGLENTEAFF.

This chain connects TRBV9 to TRBJ2-3, with 8 bases matching TRBD2. With V trimmed by 4 bases and J by 2 bases, 9 bases remained unmatched. This CDR3 region has 16 residues. CDR1 is SGDLS, CDR2 YYNGEE, per germline. In DNA form, the CDR3 reads TGTGCCAGCAGCCCCTGGGGCGGGGGGATCACAGATACGCAGTATTTT. Translated, it gives CASSPWGGGITDTQYF.

The chain has TRBV2 and TRBJ1-1; 7 nucleotides match TRBD1. CDR1 is SNHLY and CDR2 is FYNNEI in the germline V gene. The CDR3 runs 17 residues. The J segment lost 6 bases and the V segment lost 2 bases, leaving 15 bases of the junction unmatched. CDR3 DNA sequence: TGTGCCAGCAGTGAAAGGGGGCGGACAGACGGAGGATCTGAAGCTTTCTTT. Protein: CASSERGRTDGGSEAFF. The full variable domain, its missing parts supplied by reference TRBV2 and TRBJ1-1, is EPEVTQTPSHQVTQMGQEVILRCVPISNHLYFYWYRQILGQKVEFLVSFYNNEISEKSEIFDDQFSVERPDGSNFTLKIRSTKLEDSAMYFCASSERGRTDGGSEAFFGQGTRLTVV.

The V call is TRBV19, the J call TRBJ2-1; TRBD2 matches 9 bases. CDR1 is LNHDA, CDR2 SQIVND, per germline (reference sequence). V shed 8 bases and J 12 bases; nucleotides not matched to a gene: 17. The CDR3 covers 15 residues. CDR3: CASAASGEVEAGQFF. The CDR3 DNA is TGTGCCAGTGCGGCTAGCGGGGAGGTCGAAGCTGGGCAGTTCTTC.

The V and J genes are TRBV5-1 and TRBJ2-3, with TRBD2 matching 15 bases. Germline CDR1 SGHRS, CDR2 YFSETQ. CDR3 length: 16 amino acids. The J segment lost 5 bases and the V segment lost 4 bases, leaving 5 bases of the junction unmatched. Here the CDR3 reads CASSASGLAGGDTQYF. The CDR3 coding sequence is TGCGCCAGCAGCGCCTCGGGACTAGCGGGAGGAGATACGCAGTATTTT.

The rearrangement joins TRBV18 to TRBJ2-3, with D perhaps matching TRBD1 or TRBD2 (5 bases each). The CDR3 spans 15 residues. Germline CDR1 reads KGHSH; CDR2 reads LQKENI. Trimming cost V 5 bases and J 2 bases, with 14 bases left between them. The CDR3 loop is CASSDTGPATDTQYF. The CDR3 DNA reads TGTGCCAGCTCAGATACGGGACCTGCCACAGATACGCAGTATTTT.

This chain uses TRBV27 with TRBJ2-1; TRBD1 agrees at 8 bases. The CDR3 runs to 16 residues. Trimming cost V 0 bases and J 2 bases; bases outside gene matches: 3. The germline gives CDR1 MNHEY, CDR2 SMNVEV (reference sequence). The CDR3 loop reads CASSLSGQGAYNEQFF. The CDR3 nucleotides are TGTGCCAGCAGTTTATCAGGACAGGGAGCCTACAATGAGCAGTTCTTC.